This T cell receptor beta chain came from a study of blood T cell repertoires in COVID-19. Study overall: The analysed material was cDNA or gDNA that came from T cells, B-cell-depleted T cells, or PBMCs.

Authors' analysis steps: By means of reference gene primer amplification, nucleated cell counts were estimated. The repertoire was sequenced with immunoSEQ multiplex PCR; TCRdb's copy has only in-frame clones and lacks some. The V and J calls and clone size are taken from that table; D and trimming were inferred from the DNA. The sample has some 300,000 clones, approximately 86% seen once. V was pared by 0 bases and J by 1 base, with 12 bases of the junction left unmatched. The V gene's germline CDR1 is LGHDT and CDR2 YNNKEL (reference sequence). The CDR3 runs to 21 residues. Enrollment of patients from Seattle took place during active infection, with longitudinal follow-up.

V usage is TRBV3-1 (or the pseudogene TRBV3-2) and J usage is TRBJ2-3; 14 bases line up with TRBD2. This receptor was identified in a woman between 65 and 79 years old with COVID-19, enrolled during active disease. Sequencing was carried out using peripheral blood. The CDR3, as DNA: TGTGCCAGCAGCCAAGATAGCAGACTAGCGGGGGGGCAGGGCGGCACAGATACGCAGTATTTT. Protein sequence: CASSQDSRLAGGQGGTDTQYF.